This T cell receptor (beta chain) was identified during a study of control samples from healthy donors and cancer patients. Produced via immunoSEQ multiplex PCR; TCRdb's table is partial and in-frame only. Of about 130,000 clones in the sample, approximately 92% were seen once. The germline V and J ends were trimmed by 7 bases and 1 base, with 10 bases remaining between them. This CDR3 region has 13 residues. The chain links TRBV12-3 or TRBV12-4 to TRBJ1-2, with a weak D call TRBD1 (5 bases). The source of this sequence is a man aged 18 to 35 in good health. Material for sequencing was blood. In nucleotides, the CDR3 is TGTGCCAGCACCCGAGACAGTAACTATGGCTACACCTTC. It is translated as CASTRDSNYGYTF.